Reported below is one TCR beta chain. Its target is not known. A much larger clone differs by one base, so this may be a read error. The sample is drawn from a study of CD8+CD57+ T cells in acquired aplastic anemia. Profiling of TCR beta VDJ combinations and CDR3 sequences used genomic DNA as template. TCRdb redid the calling of the reads with MiXCR, one entry per CDR3 protein. The repertoire has some 410,000 distinct CDR3 sequences, 65% to 80% of them found once; the top ten carry approximately 4%. V lost 5 bases to trimming and J lost 3 bases, with 19 bases between them. The CDR3 extends over 15 amino acids. From germline, CDR1 is DFQATT and CDR2 SNEGSKA (reference sequence). Study observations and caveats: Significance was not reached for CD8+ Simpson's diversity between patients and controls.

Sequenced material: sorted CD4+, CD8+, or CD8+CD57+ T cells (not recorded which) from PBMCs. V gene TRBV20-1 combines with J gene TRBJ1-2; D is unclear. This clonotype was sampled from a human donor in good health, serving as a control. The DNA for the CDR3 is TGCAGTGCTCCCCGGGCCCCCCGGCGTTACTATGGCTACACCTTC. It encodes CSAPRAPRRYYGYTF.